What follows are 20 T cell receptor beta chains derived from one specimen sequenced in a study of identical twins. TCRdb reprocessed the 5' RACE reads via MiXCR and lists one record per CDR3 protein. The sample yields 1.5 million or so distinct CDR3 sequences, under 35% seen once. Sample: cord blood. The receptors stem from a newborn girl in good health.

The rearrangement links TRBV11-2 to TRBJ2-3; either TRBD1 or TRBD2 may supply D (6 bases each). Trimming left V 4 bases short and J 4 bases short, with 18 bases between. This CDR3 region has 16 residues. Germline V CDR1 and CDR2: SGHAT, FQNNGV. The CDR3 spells CASSSSPRGQADTQYF. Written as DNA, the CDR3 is TGTGCCAGCAGCTCTAGTCCTCGGGGGCAGGCAGATACGCAGTATTTT.

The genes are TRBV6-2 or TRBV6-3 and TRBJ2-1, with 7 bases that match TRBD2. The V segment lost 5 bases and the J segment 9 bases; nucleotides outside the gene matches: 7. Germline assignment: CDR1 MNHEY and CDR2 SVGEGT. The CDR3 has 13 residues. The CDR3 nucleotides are TGTGCCAGCAGTCCCCTGCCGGGGGGTGAGCAGTTCTTC. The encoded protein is CASSPLPGGEQFF.

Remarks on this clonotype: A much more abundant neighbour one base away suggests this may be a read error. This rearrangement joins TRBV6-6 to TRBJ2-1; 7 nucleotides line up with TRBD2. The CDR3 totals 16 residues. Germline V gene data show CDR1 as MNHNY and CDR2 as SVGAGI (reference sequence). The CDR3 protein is CASGYMPGRGDNEQFF. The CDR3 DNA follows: TGTGCCAGCGGTTACATGCCAGGTCGGGGGGACAATGAGCAGTTCTTC.

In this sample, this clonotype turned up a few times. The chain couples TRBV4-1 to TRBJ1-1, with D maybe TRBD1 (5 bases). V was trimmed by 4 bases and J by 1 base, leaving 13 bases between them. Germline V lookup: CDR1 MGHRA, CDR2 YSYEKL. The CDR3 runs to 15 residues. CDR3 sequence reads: CASSLPWGRNTEAFF. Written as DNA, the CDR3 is TGCGCCAGCAGCCTCCCCTGGGGCAGGAACACTGAAGCTTTCTTT.

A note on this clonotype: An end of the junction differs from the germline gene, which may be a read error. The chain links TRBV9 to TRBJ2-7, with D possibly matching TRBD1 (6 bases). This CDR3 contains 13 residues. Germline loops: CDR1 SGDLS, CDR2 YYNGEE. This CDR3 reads CATQGLPSYKQYF. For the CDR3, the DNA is TGTGCCACCCAGGGGTTACCCTCCTACAAGCAGTACTTC.

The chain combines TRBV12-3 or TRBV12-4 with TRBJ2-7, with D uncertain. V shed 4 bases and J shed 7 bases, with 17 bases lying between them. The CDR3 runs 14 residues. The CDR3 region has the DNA TGTGCCAGCAGTTCAACCCCCGTGGCCAATGAGCAGTACTTC. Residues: CASSSTPVANEQYF.

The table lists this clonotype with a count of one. CDR3 residues: CASSENRIHTEAFF. The CDR3 region has the DNA TGCGCCAGCAGTGAGAATAGGATCCACACTGAAGCTTTCTTT. This sequence joins TRBV10-2 and TRBJ1-1, with D unresolved. Germline loops: CDR1 WSHSY, CDR2 SAAADI. Trimming removed 2 bases at V and 3 bases at J, with 10 bases between. This CDR3 has 14 residues.

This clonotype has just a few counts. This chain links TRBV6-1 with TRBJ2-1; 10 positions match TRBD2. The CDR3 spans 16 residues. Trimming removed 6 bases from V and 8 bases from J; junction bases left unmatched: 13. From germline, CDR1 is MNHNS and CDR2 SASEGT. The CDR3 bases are TGTGCCAGCAGCAGAGTTACTAGCGGGGAAAGGGATGAGCAGTTCTTC. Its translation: CASSRVTSGERDEQFF.

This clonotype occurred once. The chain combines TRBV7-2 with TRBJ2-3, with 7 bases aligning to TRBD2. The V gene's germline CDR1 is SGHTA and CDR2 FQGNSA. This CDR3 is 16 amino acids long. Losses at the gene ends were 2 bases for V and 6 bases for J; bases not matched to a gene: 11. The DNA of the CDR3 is TGTGCCAGCAGCTTATCTGGGGGAGGGCCAGTTGATACGCAGTATTTT. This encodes CASSLSGGGPVDTQYF.

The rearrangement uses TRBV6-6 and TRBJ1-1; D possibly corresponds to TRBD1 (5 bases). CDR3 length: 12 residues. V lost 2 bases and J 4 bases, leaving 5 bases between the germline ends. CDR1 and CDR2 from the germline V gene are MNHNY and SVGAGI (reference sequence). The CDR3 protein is CASSYDSTEAFF. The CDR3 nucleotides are TGTGCCAGCAGTTACGACAGCACTGAAGCTTTCTTT.

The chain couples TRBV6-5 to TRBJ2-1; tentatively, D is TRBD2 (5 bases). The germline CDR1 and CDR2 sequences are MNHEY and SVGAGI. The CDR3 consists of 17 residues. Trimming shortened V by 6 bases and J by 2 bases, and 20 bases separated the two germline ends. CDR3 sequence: CASRYDGGLATYNEQFF. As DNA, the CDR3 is TGTGCCAGCAGATACGACGGCGGTCTAGCTACCTACAATGAGCAGTTCTTC.

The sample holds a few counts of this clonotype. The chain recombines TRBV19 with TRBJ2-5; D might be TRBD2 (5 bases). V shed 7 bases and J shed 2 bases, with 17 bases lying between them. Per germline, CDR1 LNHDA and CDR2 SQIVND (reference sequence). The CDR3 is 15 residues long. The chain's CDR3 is CASTPDLASQETQYF. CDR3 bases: TGTGCCAGTACCCCTGACCTAGCATCTCAAGAGACCCAGTACTTC.

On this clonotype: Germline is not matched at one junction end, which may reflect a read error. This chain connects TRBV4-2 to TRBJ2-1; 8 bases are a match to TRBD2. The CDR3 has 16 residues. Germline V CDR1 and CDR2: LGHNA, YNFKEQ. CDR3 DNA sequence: TGTACCAGCAGCCAAGACACTAGCGGAGTTTACAATGAGCAGTTCTTC. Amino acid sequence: CTSSQDTSGVYNEQFF.

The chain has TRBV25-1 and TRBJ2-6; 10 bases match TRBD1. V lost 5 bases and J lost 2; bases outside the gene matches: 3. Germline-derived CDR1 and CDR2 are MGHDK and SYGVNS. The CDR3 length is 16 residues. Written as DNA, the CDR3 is TGTGCCAGCAGTACGACAGGGGGCACTGGGGCCAACGTCCTGACTTTC. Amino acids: CASSTTGGTGANVLTF.

CDR3 nucleotides: TGTGCCAGCAGTTCTCAAGCGGGAGTCAGGAATGAGCAGTTCTTC. This codes for CASSSQAGVRNEQFF. The genes are TRBV27 and TRBJ2-1; 8 bases map to TRBD2. V lost 4 bases, J lost 7 bases, and 9 bases stayed unmatched. This CDR3 is 15 amino acids long. CDR1 is MNHEY, CDR2 SMNVEV, per germline (reference sequence).

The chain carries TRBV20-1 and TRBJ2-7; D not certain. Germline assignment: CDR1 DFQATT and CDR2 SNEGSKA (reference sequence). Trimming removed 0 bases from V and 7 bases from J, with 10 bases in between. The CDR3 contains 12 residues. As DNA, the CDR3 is TGCAGTGCTAGAGATCAGTGGAATGAGCAGTACTTC. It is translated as CSARDQWNEQYF.

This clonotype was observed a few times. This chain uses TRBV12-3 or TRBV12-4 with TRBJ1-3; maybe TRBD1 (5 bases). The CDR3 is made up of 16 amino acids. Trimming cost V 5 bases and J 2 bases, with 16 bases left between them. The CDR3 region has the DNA TGTGCCAGCAGTACCTTAGCGGGGGGACCTGGAAACACCATATATTTT. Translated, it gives CASSTLAGGPGNTIYF.

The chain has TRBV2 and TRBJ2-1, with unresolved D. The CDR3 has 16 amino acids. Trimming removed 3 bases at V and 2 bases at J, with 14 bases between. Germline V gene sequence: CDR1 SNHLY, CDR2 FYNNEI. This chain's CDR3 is CASSDLTRLTYNEQFF. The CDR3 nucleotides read TGTGCCAGCAGTGACCTAACACGGTTAACCTACAATGAGCAGTTCTTC.

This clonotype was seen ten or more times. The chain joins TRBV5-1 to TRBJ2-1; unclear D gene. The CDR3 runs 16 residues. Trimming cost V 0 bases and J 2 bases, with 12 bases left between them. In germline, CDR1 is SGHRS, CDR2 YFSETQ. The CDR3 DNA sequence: TGCGCCAGCAGCTTGGCCGTTGACTTTACCTACAATGAGCAGTTCTTC. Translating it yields CASSLAVDFTYNEQFF.

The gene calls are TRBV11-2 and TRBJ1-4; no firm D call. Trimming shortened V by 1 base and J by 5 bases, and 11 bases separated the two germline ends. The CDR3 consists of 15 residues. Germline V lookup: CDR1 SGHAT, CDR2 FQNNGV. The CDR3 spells CASSLVLSGNEKLFF. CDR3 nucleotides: TGTGCCAGCAGCTTAGTCCTGTCCGGAAATGAAAAACTGTTTTTT.